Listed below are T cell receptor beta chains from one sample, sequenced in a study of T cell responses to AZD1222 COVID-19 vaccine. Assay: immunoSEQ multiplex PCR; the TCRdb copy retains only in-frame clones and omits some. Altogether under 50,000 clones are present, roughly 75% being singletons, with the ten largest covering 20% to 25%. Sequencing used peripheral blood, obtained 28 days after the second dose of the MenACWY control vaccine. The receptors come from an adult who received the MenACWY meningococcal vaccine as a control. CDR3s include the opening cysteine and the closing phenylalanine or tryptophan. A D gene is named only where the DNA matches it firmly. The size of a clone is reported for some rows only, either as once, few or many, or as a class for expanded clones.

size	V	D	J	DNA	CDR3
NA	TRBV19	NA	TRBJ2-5	TGTGCCAGTAGTCGGGGGTCTAGCACCTCAAGAGCGGAGACCCAGTACTTC	CASSRGSSTSRAETQYF
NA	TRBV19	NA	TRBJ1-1	TGTGCCAGTAGTATCAGGGTGTCGAACACTGAAGCTTTCTTT	CASSIRVSNTEAFF
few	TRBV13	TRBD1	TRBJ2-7	TGTGCCAGCAGCATATTACAGGGGGCGTATGAGCAGTACTTC	CASSILQGAYEQYF
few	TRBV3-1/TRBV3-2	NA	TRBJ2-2	TGTGCCCGCAGCGCCCGGGCGGGGGCGGGCGGGGAGCTGTTTTTT	CARSARAGAGGELFF
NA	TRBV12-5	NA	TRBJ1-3	TGTGCTAGTGGTCCCCGGGACGGAGGAAACACCATATATTTT	CASGPRDGGNTIYF
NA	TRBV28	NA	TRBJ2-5	TGTGCCAGCACTTACAACCGGGACCTCCAAGAGACCCAGTACTTC	CASTYNRDLQETQYF
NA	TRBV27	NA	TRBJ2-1	TGTGCCAGCAGTTTGGAGGGCTACAATGAGCAGTTCTTC	CASSLEGYNEQFF
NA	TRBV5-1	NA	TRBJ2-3	TGCGCCAGCAGCGCCGGGGCCGAGACAGATACGCAGTATTTT	CASSAGAETDTQYF
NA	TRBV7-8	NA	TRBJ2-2	TGTGCCAGCAGCTTACGTCCCCAGAACACCGGGGAGCTGTTTTTT	CASSLRPQNTGELFF
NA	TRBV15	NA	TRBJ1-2	TGTGCCACCAGCAGTTACAGGGACGGTATTTATGGCTACACCTTC	CATSSYRDGIYGYTF
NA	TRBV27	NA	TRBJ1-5	TGTGCCAGCAGCTTAGGGGTCAATAGCAATCAGCCCCAGCATTTT	CASSLGVNSNQPQHF
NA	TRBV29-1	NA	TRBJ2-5	TGCAGCGTTGAGGCAGGTCTTTCTCCGGCGGCTATTGAGACCCAGTACTTC	CSVEAGLSPAAIETQYF
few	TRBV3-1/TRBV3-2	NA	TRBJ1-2	TGTGCCAGCAGCCAGACGAACTATGGCTACACCTTC	CASSQTNYGYTF
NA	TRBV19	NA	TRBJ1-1	TGTGCCAGTAGTATAAGGGCCACTGAAGCTTTCTTT	CASSIRATEAFF
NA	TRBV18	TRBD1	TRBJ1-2	TGTGCCAGCTCACAGGGACAGGTTGCTAGTGGCTACACCTTC	CASSQGQVASGYTF